This TCR beta chain was found in a study of T cell responses to AZD1222 COVID-19 vaccine. Study outcomes and limitations: Repertoires were collected only later (after the peak T cell response had occurred).

Profiled with immunoSEQ multiplex PCR; TCRdb holds only in-frame clones, not every one. The sample consists of about 91,000 clones, approximately 90% of them appearing once. V shed 3 bases, J shed 7 bases, and the junction held 6 bases outside the gene matches. Germline CDR1 SGHAT, CDR2 FQNNGV. The CDR3 sequence is 15 residues long. About this clone itself: What it binds is unknown.

The chain couples TRBV11-2 to TRBJ2-3, with 11 bases identical to TRBD2. The sample in question was peripheral blood, obtained on day 0 of AZD1222 vaccination. The source is an adult in good health. The CDR3 DNA reads as TGTGCCAGCAGCTTTCTAGCGGGAGGCCCCCATACGCAGTATTTT. Residues: CASSFLAGGPHTQYF.